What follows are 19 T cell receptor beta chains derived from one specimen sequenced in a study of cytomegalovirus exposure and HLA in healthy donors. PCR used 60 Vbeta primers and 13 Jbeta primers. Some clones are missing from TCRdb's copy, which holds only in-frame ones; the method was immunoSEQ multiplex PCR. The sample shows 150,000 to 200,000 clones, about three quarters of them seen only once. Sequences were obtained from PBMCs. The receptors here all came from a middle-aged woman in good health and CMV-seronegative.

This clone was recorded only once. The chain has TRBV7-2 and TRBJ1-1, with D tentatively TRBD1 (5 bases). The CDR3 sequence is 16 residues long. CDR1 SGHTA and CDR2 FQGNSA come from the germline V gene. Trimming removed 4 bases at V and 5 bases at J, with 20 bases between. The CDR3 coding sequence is TGTGCCAGCAGCTCAGAACCCTTTCGTGGGGGGACTGAAGCTTTCTTT. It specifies CASSSEPFRGGTEAFF.

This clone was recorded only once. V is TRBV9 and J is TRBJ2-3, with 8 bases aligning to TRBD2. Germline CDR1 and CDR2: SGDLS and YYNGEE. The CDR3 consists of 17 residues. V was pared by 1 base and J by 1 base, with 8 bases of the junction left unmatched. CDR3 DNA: TGTGCCAGCAGCGTACGGACTAGCTCATTACGCACAGATACGCAGTATTTT. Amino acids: CASSVRTSSLRTDTQYF. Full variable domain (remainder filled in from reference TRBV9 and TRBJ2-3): DSGVTQTPKHLITATGQRVTLRCSPRSGDLSVYWYQQSLDQGLQFLIQYYNGEERAKGNILERFSAQQFPDLHSELNLSSLELGDSALYFCASSVRTSSLRTDTQYFGPGTRLTVL.

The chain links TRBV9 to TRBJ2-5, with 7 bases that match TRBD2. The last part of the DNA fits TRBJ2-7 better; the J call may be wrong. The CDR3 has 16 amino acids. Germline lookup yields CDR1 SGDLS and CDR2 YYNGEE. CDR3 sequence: CASSVEVGGSSYEQYF. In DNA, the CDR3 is TGTGCCAGCAGCGTAGAAGTGGGGGGGAGCTCCTACGAGCAGTACTTC.

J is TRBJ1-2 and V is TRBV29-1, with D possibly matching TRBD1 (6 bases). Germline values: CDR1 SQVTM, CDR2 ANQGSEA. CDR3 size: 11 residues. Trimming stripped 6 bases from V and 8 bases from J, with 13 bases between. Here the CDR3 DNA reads TGCAGCGTAGCAGGGGTGGAGGGCTACACCTTC. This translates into CSVAGVEGYTF.

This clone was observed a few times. The CDR3 reads CASTTYRGDGYTF. In DNA form, the CDR3 reads TGTGCCAGCACAACTTACAGGGGAGATGGCTACACCTTC. V and J are TRBV6-1 and TRBJ1-2, with 7 bases matching TRBD1. J lost 6 bases, V lost 7 bases, and 8 bases had no gene match. This CDR3 region has 13 residues. Germline V gene lookup returns CDR1 MNHNS and CDR2 SASEGT.

The CDR3 reads CASSKNRAVGNEQFF. In nucleotides, the CDR3 is TGTGCCAGCAGCAAGAACAGGGCGGTCGGCAATGAGCAGTTCTTC. This chain joins TRBV2 and TRBJ2-1; a weak D match, TRBD1 (6 bases). The CDR3 extends over 15 amino acids. Per germline, CDR1 SNHLY and CDR2 FYNNEI. V was cut by 6 bases and J by 6 bases, with 18 bases left in between.

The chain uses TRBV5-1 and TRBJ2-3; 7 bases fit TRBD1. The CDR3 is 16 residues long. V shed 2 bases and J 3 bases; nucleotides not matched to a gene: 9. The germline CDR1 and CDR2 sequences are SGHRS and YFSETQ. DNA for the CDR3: TGCGCCAGCAGCTTTACGACAGGGCCTGTGACAGATACGCAGTATTTT. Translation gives CASSFTTGPVTDTQYF.

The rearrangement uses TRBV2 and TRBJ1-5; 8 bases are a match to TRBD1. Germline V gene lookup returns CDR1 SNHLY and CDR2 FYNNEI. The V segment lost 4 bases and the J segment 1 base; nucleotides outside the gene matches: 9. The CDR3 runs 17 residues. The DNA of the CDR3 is TGTGCCAGCAGTGGGACAGGGTTGGCAAGAAGCAATCAGCCCCAGCATTTT. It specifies CASSGTGLARSNQPQHF.

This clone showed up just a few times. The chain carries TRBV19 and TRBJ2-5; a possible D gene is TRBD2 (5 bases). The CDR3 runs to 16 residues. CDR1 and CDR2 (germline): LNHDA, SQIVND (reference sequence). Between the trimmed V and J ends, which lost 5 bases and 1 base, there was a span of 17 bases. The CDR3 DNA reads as TGTGCCAGTAGTGACCTCGGGATTCCCAGCCAAGAGACCCAGTACTTC. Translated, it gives CASSDLGIPSQETQYF.

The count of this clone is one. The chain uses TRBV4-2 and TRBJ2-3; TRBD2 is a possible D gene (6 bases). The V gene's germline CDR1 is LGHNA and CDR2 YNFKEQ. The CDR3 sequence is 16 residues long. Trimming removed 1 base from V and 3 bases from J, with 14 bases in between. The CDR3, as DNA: TGTGCCAGCAGCCAAGTTCTGAAGGGGAGGACAGATACGCAGTATTTT. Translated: CASSQVLKGRTDTQYF.

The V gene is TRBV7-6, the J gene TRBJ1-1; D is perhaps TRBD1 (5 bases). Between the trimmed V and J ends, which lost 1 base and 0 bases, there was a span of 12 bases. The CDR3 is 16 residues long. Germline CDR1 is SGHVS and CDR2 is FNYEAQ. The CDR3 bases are TGTGCCAGCAGCTTAGGGGGGGGACCTCTGAACACTGAAGCTTTCTTT. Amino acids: CASSLGGGPLNTEAFF.

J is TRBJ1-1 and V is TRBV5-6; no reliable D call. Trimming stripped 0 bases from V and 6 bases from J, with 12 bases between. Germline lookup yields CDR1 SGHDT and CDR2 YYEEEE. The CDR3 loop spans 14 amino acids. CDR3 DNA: TGTGCCAGCAGCTTGGCCCTCGGTTACGCTGAAGCTTTCTTT. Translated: CASSLALGYAEAFF.

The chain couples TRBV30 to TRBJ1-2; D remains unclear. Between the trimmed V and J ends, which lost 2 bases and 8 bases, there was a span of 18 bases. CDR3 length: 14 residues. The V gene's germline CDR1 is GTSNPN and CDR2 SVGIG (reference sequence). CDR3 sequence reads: CAWSTSGPRGGYTF. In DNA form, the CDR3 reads TGTGCCTGGAGTACCTCAGGACCCCGGGGAGGCTACACCTTC.

CDR3 protein: CASSFSDEQFF. The CDR3 DNA is TGTGCCAGCAGCTTTTCGGATGAGCAGTTCTTC. This rearrangement joins TRBV7-9 to TRBJ2-1; no clear D gene. Trimming took off 3 bases at V and 8 bases at J, with 5 bases between the two ends. The length of the CDR3 is 11 residues. Germline loops: CDR1 SEHNR, CDR2 FQNEAQ (reference sequence).

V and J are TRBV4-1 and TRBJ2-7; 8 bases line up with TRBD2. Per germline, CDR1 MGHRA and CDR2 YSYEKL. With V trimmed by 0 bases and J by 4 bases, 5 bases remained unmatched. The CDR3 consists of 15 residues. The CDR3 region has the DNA TGCGCCAGCAGCCAAGATAGCGGGAATCGTTACGAGCAGTACTTC. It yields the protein CASSQDSGNRYEQYF.

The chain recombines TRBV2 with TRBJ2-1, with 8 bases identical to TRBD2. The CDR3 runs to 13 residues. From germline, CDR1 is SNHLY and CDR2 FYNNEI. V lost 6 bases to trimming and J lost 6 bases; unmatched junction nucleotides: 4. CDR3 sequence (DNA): TGTGCCAGCAGCCGGGAGGGGTTCAATGAGCAGTTCTTC. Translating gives CASSREGFNEQFF.

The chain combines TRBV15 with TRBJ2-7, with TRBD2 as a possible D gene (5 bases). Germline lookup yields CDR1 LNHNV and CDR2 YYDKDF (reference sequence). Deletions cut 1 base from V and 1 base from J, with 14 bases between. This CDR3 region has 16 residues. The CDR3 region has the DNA TGTGCCACCAGCAGAGTTGCTAGCTCCCTATCCTACGAGCAGTACTTC. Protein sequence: CATSRVASSLSYEQYF.

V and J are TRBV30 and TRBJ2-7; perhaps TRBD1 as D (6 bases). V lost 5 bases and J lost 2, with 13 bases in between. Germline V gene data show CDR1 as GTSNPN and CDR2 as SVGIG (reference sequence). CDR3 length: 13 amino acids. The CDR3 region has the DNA TGTGCCTGGGGCATGAGGACAGCCTACGAGCAGTACTTC. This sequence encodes CAWGMRTAYEQYF.

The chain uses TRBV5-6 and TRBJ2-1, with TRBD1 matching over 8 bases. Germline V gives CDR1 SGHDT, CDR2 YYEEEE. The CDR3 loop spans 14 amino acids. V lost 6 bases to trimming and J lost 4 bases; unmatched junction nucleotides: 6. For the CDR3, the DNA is TGTGCCAGCACCAGACAGGGGCGTTACAATGAGCAGTTCTTC. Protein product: CASTRQGRYNEQFF.